The 14 T cell receptor beta chains given below trace back to one sample, sequenced in a study of shared clonotypes between healthy human individuals. Generated by immunoSEQ multiplex PCR, the TCRdb table keeps only in-frame clones and is missing some. The sample lists fewer than 850,000 clones; about 90% were seen once. Sequencing used memory CD8+ T cells from PBMCs. Subset here: CD45RO+ cells pooled with CCR7-negative TemRA cells. The receptors originated from a man younger than 35 in good health. Some clones in this sample may be carry-over from other donors' samples.

This clone has more than one count but fewer than ten. The chain joins TRBV28 to TRBJ2-1; 15 bases line up with TRBD2. The CDR3 totals 19 residues. The junction had 11 bases not matched to a gene; V was cut back by 4 bases and J by 4 bases. Germline CDR1 and CDR2: MDHEN and SYDVKM. The DNA for the CDR3 is TGTGCCAGCAGTTCTCACGGGACTAGCGGGGGGTTTTATTACAATGAGCAGTTCTTC. Translated, it gives CASSSHGTSGGFYYNEQFF.

This chain joins TRBV18 and TRBJ2-1; 9 positions match TRBD1. This CDR3 contains 17 residues. The germline CDR1 and CDR2 sequences are KGHSH and LQKENI. V shed 0 bases and J 8 bases; nucleotides not matched to a gene: 11. The CDR3: CASSPPTNRGPGDEQFF. DNA for the CDR3: TGTGCCAGCTCACCACCGACTAACAGGGGGCCCGGAGATGAGCAGTTCTTC. Supplemented by reference TRBV18 and TRBJ2-1, the full variable domain reads NAGVMQNPRHLVRRRGQEARLRCSPMKGHSHVYWYRQLPEEGLKFMVYLQKENIIDESGMPKERFSAEFPKEGPSILRIQQVVRGDSAAYFCASSPPTNRGPGDEQFFGPGTRLTVL.

This clone was picked up one time. This rearrangement joins TRBV10-2 to TRBJ2-1, with D unresolved. Trimming cost V 10 bases and J 4 bases, with 11 bases left between them. This CDR3 has 12 amino acids. Germline V gene sequence: CDR1 WSHSY, CDR2 SAAADI. For the CDR3, the DNA is TGCGCCACCTCAGAGATTTACAATGAGCAGTTCTTC. This gives the protein CATSEIYNEQFF.

The rearrangement links TRBV7-9 to TRBJ2-1; TRBD2 might be the D (5 bases). Per the germline V gene, CDR1 is SEHNR and CDR2 is FQNEAQ (reference sequence). V was shortened by 8 bases and J by 0 bases, with 20 bases between the two germline ends. The length of the CDR3 is 17 residues. The CDR3 DNA sequence: TGTGCCAGCTCTCACTTTGGCGGGTCCCCCTCCTACAATGAGCAGTTCTTC. It codes for CASSHFGGSPSYNEQFF. Drawing the rest from reference TRBV7-9 and TRBJ2-1, the complete variable domain is DTGVSQNPRHKITKRGQNVTFRCDPISEHNRLYWYRQTLGQGPEFLTYFQNEAQLEKSRLLSDRFSAERPKGSFSTLEIQRTEQGDSAMYLCASSHFGGSPSYNEQFFGPGTRLTVL.

CDR3 coding DNA: TGTGCCAGCAGCTTGGAAATCCCGACGAACGAGCAGTACTTC. Amino acids: CASSLEIPTNEQYF. The gene calls are TRBV5-5 and TRBJ2-7; the D is unclear. Germline values: CDR1 SGHKS, CDR2 YYEKEE (reference sequence). Trimming took off 0 bases at V and 5 bases at J, with 12 bases between the two ends. The CDR3 contains 14 residues.

The chain links TRBV7-2 to TRBJ2-2; a possible D gene is TRBD2 (5 bases). V shed 7 bases and J shed 6 bases, with 27 bases lying between them. Germline V gives CDR1 SGHTA, CDR2 FQGNSA. This CDR3 has 18 amino acids. Here the CDR3 reads CASITEVAPLRGPGELFF. DNA for the CDR3: TGTGCCAGCATCACGGAGGTAGCCCCCCTCAGAGGACCCGGGGAGCTGTTTTTT.

The V call is TRBV11-2, the J call TRBJ1-2; D is unresolved. Germline-derived CDR1 and CDR2 are SGHAT and FQNNGV. The CDR3 is 13 amino acids. Trimming took off 3 bases at V and 5 bases at J, with 10 bases between the two ends. In DNA, the CDR3 is TGTGCCAGCAGCTTCTCCACCCTTTATGGCTACACCTTC. It specifies CASSFSTLYGYTF.

Here the CDR3 DNA reads TGTGCCAGCAGCAAGCTCGGGGGGTTTGAGCAGTTCTTC. Translation: CASSKLGGFEQFF. V usage is TRBV21-1 and J usage is TRBJ2-1; no DNA check was done on the table's D call, TRBD2. TRBV21-1 is flagged as a pseudogene. There are 13 residues in the CDR3.

The chain joins TRBV6-5 to TRBJ2-7; D could derive from TRBD1 or TRBD2 (5 bases each). The germline CDR1 and CDR2 sequences are MNHEY and SVGAGI. The V end was cut by 3 bases, the J end by 3 bases, with 12 bases between. This CDR3 comprises 14 residues. The CDR3 DNA reads TGTGCCAGCAGTTATTTCAGGGAGAGCTACGAGCAGTACTTC. Protein: CASSYFRESYEQYF.

V and J are TRBV6-5 and TRBJ2-3; D gene unclear. CDR3 length: 11 amino acids. V lost 8 bases and J 5 bases, leaving 8 bases between the germline ends. Germline-derived CDR1 and CDR2 are MNHEY and SVGAGI. The CDR3 DNA is TGTGCCAGCTTAAGAGGAGATACGCAGTATTTT. Residues: CASLRGDTQYF.

The chain recombines TRBV7-9 with TRBJ2-7, with D perhaps matching TRBD1 (6 bases). CDR3 length: 13 residues. V shed 3 bases and J shed 6 bases, with 12 bases lying between them. Germline V gives CDR1 SEHNR, CDR2 FQNEAQ (reference sequence). The CDR3 DNA is TGTGCCAGCAGCTTCAAGGACAGAGTCGAGCAGTACTTC. Translated: CASSFKDRVEQYF.

DNA for the CDR3: TGTGCCAGCAGTGAAGGAAGGGACTACGAGCAGTACTTC. Its translation: CASSEGRDYEQYF. The chain carries TRBV6-1 and TRBJ2-7, with no clear D. V shed 1 base and J shed 3 bases, with 7 bases lying between them. The CDR3 contains 13 residues. Germline lookup yields CDR1 MNHNS and CDR2 SASEGT.

J is TRBJ1-2 and V is TRBV29-1; 7 bases are a match to TRBD1. This CDR3 comprises 14 residues. J was trimmed by 6 bases and V by 7 bases; bases with no gene match: 14. Germline loops: CDR1 SQVTM, CDR2 ANQGSEA. The CDR3 nucleotides are TGCAGCGCCGTCGCTCGTGACAGGGTGAATGGCTACACCTTC. This translates into CSAVARDRVNGYTF.

The rearrangement links TRBV6-5 to TRBJ1-1, with D tentatively TRBD1 (5 bases). V was pared by 2 bases and J by 1 base, with 11 bases between. The CDR3 loop spans 15 amino acids. CDR1 is MNHEY, CDR2 SVGAGI, per germline. Here the CDR3 DNA reads TGTGCCAGCAGTTACAGGGAGGGGACGAACACTGAAGCTTTCTTT. Amino acids: CASSYREGTNTEAFF.